The T cell receptor (beta chain) under discussion was sequenced for a study of T-cell memory formation after mild COVID-19. Trimming took off 7 bases at V and 4 bases at J, with 14 bases between the two ends. The CDR3 extends over 14 amino acids. Germline-derived CDR1 and CDR2 are SEHNR and FQNEAQ (reference sequence). Using constant-segment primers, 5'RACE produced TCR alpha and TCR beta cDNA libraries carrying sample barcodes and UMIs. A single record per CDR3 protein comes from TCRdb applying MiXCR to the 5' RACE reads. Of a few hundred thousand distinct CDR3 sequences in the sample, 13% to 15% were seen once.

The source material was PBMCs or a T cell subset sorted from them (not recorded which). The origin of this receptor is a young man who had mild COVID-19 (a few samples of this study predate the infection). Cell type and time point are not known. V and J are TRBV7-9 and TRBJ2-1, with D perhaps being TRBD1 or TRBD2 (5 bases each). In DNA, the CDR3 is TGTGCCAGCAAGCCCGGGGACGAATACAATGAGCAGTTCTTC. This sequence encodes CASKPGDEYNEQFF.